This TCR beta chain emerged from a study of blood T cell repertoires in COVID-19. Study-level information: COVID-19 samples, acute and convalescent, were from the United States, Italy and Spain. The analysed material was cDNA or gDNA that came from T cells, B-cell-depleted T cells, or PBMCs.

Methods used by the authors: By means of reference gene primer amplification, nucleated cell counts were estimated. Only in-frame clones appear in the TCRdb table, and some are missing; sequencing was by immunoSEQ multiplex PCR. V and J calls and clone size are copied from that table; D and trimming were computed from the DNA. The sample has over 150,000 clones, roughly 87% seen once; the top ten hold 3.5% to 4%. With 3 bases removed from V and 6 bases from J, the gap between germline ends came to 20 bases. The CDR3 consists of 16 residues. The germline gives CDR1 DFQATT, CDR2 SNEGSKA (reference sequence).

The genes are TRBV20-1 and TRBJ1-4; a possible D gene is TRBD1 (5 bases). The origin of this receptor is an older woman who had recovered from COVID-19. Sequenced input: peripheral blood. The chain's CDR3 is CSASWTPGLRDEKLFF. The CDR3 region has the DNA TGCAGTGCTAGTTGGACACCGGGACTTAGGGATGAAAAACTGTTTTTT.